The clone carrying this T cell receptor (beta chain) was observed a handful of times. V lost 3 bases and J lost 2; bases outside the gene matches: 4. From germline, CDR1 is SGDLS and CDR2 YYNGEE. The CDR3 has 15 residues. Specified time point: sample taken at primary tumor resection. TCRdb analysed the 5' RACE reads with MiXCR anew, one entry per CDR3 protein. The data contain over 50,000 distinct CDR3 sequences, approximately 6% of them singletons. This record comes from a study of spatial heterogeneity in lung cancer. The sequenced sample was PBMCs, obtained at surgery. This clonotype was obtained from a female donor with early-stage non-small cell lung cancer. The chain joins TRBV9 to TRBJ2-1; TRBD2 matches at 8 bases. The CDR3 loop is CASSGGSGAYNEQFF. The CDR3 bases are TGTGCCAGCAGCGGAGGTAGCGGGGCCTACAATGAGCAGTTCTTC.